This TCR beta chain emerged from a study of shared clonotypes between healthy human individuals. The wider study: The people who gave samples were two women and three men aged 18 to 49.

Details on this clone: A much larger clone lies one base from this, so it may be a read error.

Replicate PCRs run on unsorted PBMC used around 0.3 ug DNA, which was approximately 29,000 T cell genomes. Per the original methods: Sequence data from immunoSEQ were junction-only and lacked quality scores; consequently, filtering differed. This table comes from immunoSEQ multiplex PCR, and its TCRdb copy is limited to in-frame clones, with some not included. V and J calls and clone size are given by that table; D and trimming were obtained from the DNA. Found here are roughly 500,000 clones, more than 65% of them singletons; the top ten hold 13%. The sequencing sample was made of PBMCs. This clonotype was obtained from a woman aged 40 to 55 in good health. Some clones in this sample may be carry-over from other donors' samples.

CDR3 amino acids: CASGPGQTSNQPQHF. In nucleotides, the CDR3 is TGTGCCAGCGGACCGGGACAGACTAGCAATCAGCCCCAGCATTTT. This rearrangement joins TRBV28 to TRBJ1-5; 7 nucleotides line up with TRBD1. The CDR3 is 15 amino acids. The trim removed 8 bases at V and 0 bases at J, leaving 7 bases unmatched. Germline CDR1 reads MDHEN; CDR2 reads SYDVKM.